The clone carrying this T cell receptor beta chain showed up just once. Its antigen is as yet unknown. This record comes from a study of T cell clonotyping in hematopoietic cell transplantation. Overall study results and limits: After transplant, recipient diversity fell while pathologically expanded clonotypes grew through day 180. CD4 and CD8 repertoire contributions could not be separated without sorting. Higher Inverse Simpson Index values in graft donor and pretransplant recipient predicted broader posttransplant TCR diversity. At the given depth, recipient repertoires were over 95% de novo clonotypes.

Repertoires were generated with immunoSEQ multiplex PCR, while TCRdb's copy carries only in-frame clones and drops some. The sample shows thousands of clones, approximately 85% of them seen only once. The receptor comes from a female patient aged 30 to 45 who had an allogeneic stem cell transplant, so the T cells may come from the graft donor. Some clones in this sample may be carry-over from other donors' samples. The specimen comprised PBMCs, sampled 180 days after allogeneic stem cell transplant.

CDR3 coding DNA: TGTGCCAGCAGTTTGCGAGCTGTGGGCTATGGCTACACCTTC. Protein: CASSLRAVGYGYTF. The rearrangement joins TRBV27 to TRBJ1-2; D is ambiguous. Trimming shortened V by 3 bases and J by 4 bases, and 12 bases separated the two germline ends. The CDR3 spans 14 residues. Per the germline V gene, CDR1 is MNHEY and CDR2 is SMNVEV (reference sequence).